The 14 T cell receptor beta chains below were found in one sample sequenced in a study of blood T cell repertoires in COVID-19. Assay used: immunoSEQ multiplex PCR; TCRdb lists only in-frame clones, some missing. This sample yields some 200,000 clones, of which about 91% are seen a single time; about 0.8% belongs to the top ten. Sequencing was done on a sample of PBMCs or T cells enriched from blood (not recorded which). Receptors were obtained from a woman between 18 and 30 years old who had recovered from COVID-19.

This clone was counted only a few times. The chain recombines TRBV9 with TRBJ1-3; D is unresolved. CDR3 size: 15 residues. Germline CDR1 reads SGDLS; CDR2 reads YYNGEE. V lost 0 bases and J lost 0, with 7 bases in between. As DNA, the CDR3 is TGTGCCAGCAGCGTAGACAGTCGCTCTGGAAACACCATATATTTT. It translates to CASSVDSRSGNTIYF.

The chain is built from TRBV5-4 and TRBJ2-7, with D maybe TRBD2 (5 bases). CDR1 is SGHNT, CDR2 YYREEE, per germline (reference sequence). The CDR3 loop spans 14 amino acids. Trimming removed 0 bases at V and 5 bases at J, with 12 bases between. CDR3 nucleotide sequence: TGTGCCAGCAGCTTGGTAGGTGGGAGCCACGAGCAGTACTTC. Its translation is CASSLVGGSHEQYF.

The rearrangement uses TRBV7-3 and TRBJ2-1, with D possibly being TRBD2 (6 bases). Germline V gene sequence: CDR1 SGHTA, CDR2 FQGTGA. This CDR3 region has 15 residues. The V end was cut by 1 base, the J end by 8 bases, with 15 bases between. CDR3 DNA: TGTGCCAGCAGCTTAATTGCTAGCGCAGCCCATGAGCAGTTCTTC. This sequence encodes CASSLIASAAHEQFF.

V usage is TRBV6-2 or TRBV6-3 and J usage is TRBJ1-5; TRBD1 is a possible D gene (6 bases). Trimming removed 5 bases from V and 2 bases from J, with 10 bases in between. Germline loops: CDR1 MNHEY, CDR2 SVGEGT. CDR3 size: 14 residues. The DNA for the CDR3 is TGTGCCAGCAGTGACGGACAGCGCAATCAGCCCCAGCATTTT. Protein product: CASSDGQRNQPQHF.

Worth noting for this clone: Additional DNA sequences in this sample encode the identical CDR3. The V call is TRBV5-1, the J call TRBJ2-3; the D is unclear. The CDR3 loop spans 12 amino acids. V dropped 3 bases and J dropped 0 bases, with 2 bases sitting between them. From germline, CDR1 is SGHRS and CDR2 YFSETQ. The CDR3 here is CASSSSTDTQYF. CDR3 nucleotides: TGCGCCAGCAGCTCAAGCACAGATACGCAGTATTTT.

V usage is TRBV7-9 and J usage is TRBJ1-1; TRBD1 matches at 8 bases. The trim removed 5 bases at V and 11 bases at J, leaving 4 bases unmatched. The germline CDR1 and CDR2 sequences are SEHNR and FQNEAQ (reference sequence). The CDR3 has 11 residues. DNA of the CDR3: TGTGCCAGCAGCGTGACAGGGGCGGCTTTCTTT. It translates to CASSVTGAAFF.

The CDR3, as DNA: TGTGCCAGCAGATGGACTAGCGGGACGGGGGGCAAGACCCAGTACTTC. It encodes CASRWTSGTGGKTQYF. This chain joins TRBV28 and TRBJ2-5, with TRBD2 identical over 12 bases. The CDR3 loop spans 16 amino acids. Trimming removed 6 bases from V and 6 bases from J; junction bases left unmatched: 11. Germline V CDR1 and CDR2: MDHEN, SYDVKM.

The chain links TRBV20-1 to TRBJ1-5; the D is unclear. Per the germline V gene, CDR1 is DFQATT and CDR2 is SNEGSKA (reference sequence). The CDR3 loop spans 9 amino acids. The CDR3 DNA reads TGCAGAGTTAGCCAGCCCCAGCATTTT. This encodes CRVSQPQHF.

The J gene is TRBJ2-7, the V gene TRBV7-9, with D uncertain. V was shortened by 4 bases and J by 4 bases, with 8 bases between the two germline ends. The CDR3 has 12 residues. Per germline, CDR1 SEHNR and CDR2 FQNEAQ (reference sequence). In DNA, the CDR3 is TGTGCCAGCAGCTCAGCGAGTTACGAGCAGTACTTC. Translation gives CASSSASYEQYF. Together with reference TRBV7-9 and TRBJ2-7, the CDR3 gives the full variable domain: DTGVSQNPRHKITKRGQNVTFRCDPISEHNRLYWYRQTLGQGPEFLTYFQNEAQLEKSRLLSDRFSAERPKGSFSTLEIQRTEQGDSAMYLCASSSASYEQYFGPGTRLTVT.

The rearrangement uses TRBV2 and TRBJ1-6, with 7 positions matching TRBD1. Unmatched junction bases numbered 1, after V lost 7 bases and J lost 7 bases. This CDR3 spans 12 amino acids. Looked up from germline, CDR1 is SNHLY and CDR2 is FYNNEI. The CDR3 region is CASTRGNSPLHF. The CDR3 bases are TGTGCCAGCACCAGGGGGAATTCACCCCTCCACTTT.

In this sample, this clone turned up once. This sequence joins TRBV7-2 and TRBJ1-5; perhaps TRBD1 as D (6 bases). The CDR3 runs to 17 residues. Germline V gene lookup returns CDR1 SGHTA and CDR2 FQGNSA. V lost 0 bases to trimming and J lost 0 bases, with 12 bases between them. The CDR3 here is CASSLAGGATSNQPQHF. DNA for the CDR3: TGTGCCAGCAGCTTAGCGGGGGGGGCCACTAGCAATCAGCCCCAGCATTTT.

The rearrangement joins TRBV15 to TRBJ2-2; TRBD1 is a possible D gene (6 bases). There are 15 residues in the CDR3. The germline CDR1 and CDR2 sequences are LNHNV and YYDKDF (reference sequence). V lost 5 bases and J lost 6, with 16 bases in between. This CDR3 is CATSLQGWVAGELFF. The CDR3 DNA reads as TGTGCCACCAGCTTACAGGGTTGGGTGGCCGGGGAGCTGTTTTTT.

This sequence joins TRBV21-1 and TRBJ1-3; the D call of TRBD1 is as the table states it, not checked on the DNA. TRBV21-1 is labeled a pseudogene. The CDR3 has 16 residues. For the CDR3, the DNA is TGTGCCAGCAGCAAACAGGGGATAAACTCTGGAAACACCATATATTTT. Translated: CASSKQGINSGNTIYF.

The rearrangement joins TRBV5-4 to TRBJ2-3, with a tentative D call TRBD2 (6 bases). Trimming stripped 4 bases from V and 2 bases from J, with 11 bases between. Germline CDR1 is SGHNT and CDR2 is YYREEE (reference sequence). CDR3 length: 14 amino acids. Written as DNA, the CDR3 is TGTGCCAGCAGCATCGGGAGTGTCACAGATACGCAGTATTTT. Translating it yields CASSIGSVTDTQYF.